These 2 T cell receptor beta chains were all obtained from the same sample, sequenced in a study of T cells in Graves' hyperthyroidism and ophthalmopathy. Amplification yielded TCR beta CDR3 regions, with RNA transcripts as the source. Using the HTBI primer set, a first-round RT-PCR was run on the TCR CDR3. TCRdb itself ran the multiplex PCR reads through MiXCR, one entry per CDR3 protein. This sample has 360,000 or so distinct CDR3 sequences, with about a sixth found just once. Specimen: blood. Receptors originate from a middle-aged woman with Graves' ophthalmopathy.

The rearrangement joins TRBV6-1 to TRBJ2-2; TRBD2 agrees at 7 bases. V trimming: 4 bases; J trimming: 0 bases; junction bases outside the gene matches: 5. Germline V lookup: CDR1 MNHNS, CDR2 SASEGT. The CDR3 is made up of 16 amino acids. The CDR3 coding sequence is TGTGCCAGCAGTGTTAGAGCGGGATCGAACACCGGGGAGCTGTTTTTT. It codes for CASSVRAGSNTGELFF.

This clonotype was detected many times. The chain couples TRBV5-6 to TRBJ1-5; 11 bases align to TRBD1. CDR1 and CDR2 (germline): SGHDT, YYEEEE. The V and J ends lost 0 bases and 6 bases, in that order; junction bases with no gene match: 5. This CDR3 spans 16 amino acids. CDR3 sequence: CASSLEGQGASQPQHF. The CDR3 DNA follows: TGTGCCAGCAGCTTGGAAGGACAGGGGGCAAGTCAGCCCCAGCATTTT.